Each of the 6 T cell receptor beta chains below was sequenced from the same sample in a study of T cell responses to AZD1222 COVID-19 vaccine. The assay was immunoSEQ multiplex PCR, and TCRdb's table has in-frame clones only and misses some. The sample has roughly 200,000 clones, 85% to 95% seen once. The sequencing here drew on peripheral blood, taken on day 0 of AZD1222 vaccination. The receptors come from an adult in good health.

The chain combines TRBV7-2 with TRBJ2-7; D ambiguous. Germline V CDR1 and CDR2: SGHTA, FQGNSA. Trimming removed 5 bases from V and 3 bases from J, with 8 bases in between. The CDR3 is 12 residues long. CDR3 residues: CASSTDVYEQYF. The CDR3 nucleotides read TGTGCCAGCAGCACAGACGTCTACGAGCAGTACTTC.

The CDR3 region is CASSLTGPAEAFF. As DNA, the CDR3 is TGCGCCAGCAGCTTGACGGGGCCCGCTGAAGCTTTCTTT. The rearrangement links TRBV5-1 to TRBJ1-1; D might be TRBD1 (5 bases). The CDR3 covers 13 residues. With 1 base removed from V and 6 bases from J, the gap between germline ends came to 10 bases. The germline V gene encodes CDR1 SGHRS and CDR2 YFSETQ.

This sequence joins TRBV7-2 and TRBJ2-7; 8 bases are a match to TRBD2. CDR1 is SGHTA and CDR2 is FQGNSA in the germline V gene. This CDR3 has 16 amino acids. With V trimmed by 4 bases and J by 4 bases, 12 bases remained unmatched. The CDR3: CASSSRGGTSSYEQYF. CDR3 in DNA: TGTGCCAGCAGCTCCAGAGGGGGGACTAGTTCATACGAGCAGTACTTC.

This chain links TRBV14 with TRBJ1-2; TRBD1 is a possible D gene (5 bases). The germline V gene encodes CDR1 SGHDN and CDR2 FVKESK. V dropped 1 base and J dropped 8 bases, with 14 bases sitting between them. The CDR3 has 14 residues. The CDR3 coding sequence is TGTGCCAGCAGCCAAGGTCGGGGGTTACGGGGCTACACCTTC. The encoded protein is CASSQGRGLRGYTF.

The chain carries TRBV9 and TRBJ2-7; 8 bases are a match to TRBD1. Trimming at V came to 3 bases and at J to 4 bases, leaving 9 bases not matched to a gene. This CDR3 is 15 amino acids long. Per the germline V gene, CDR1 is SGDLS and CDR2 is YYNGEE. The CDR3 here is CASSENQGAPYEQYF. The CDR3 DNA reads TGTGCCAGCAGCGAGAATCAGGGGGCCCCGTACGAGCAGTACTTC. Supplemented by reference TRBV9 and TRBJ2-7, the full variable domain reads DSGVTQTPKHLITATGQRVTLRCSPRSGDLSVYWYQQSLDQGLQFLIQYYNGEERAKGNILERFSAQQFPDLHSELNLSSLELGDSALYFCASSENQGAPYEQYFGPGTRLTVT.

The J gene is TRBJ2-7, the V gene TRBV5-8; 7 nucleotides agree with TRBD1. J gave up 0 bases and V 5 bases, and 8 bases lay outside the gene matches. Germline V gene lookup returns CDR1 SGHTS and CDR2 YDEGEE. This CDR3 comprises 15 residues. Here the CDR3 DNA reads TGTGCCAGCAGAACCTCAGGGGGTTACTCCTACGAGCAGTACTTC. Its translation is CASRTSGGYSYEQYF.